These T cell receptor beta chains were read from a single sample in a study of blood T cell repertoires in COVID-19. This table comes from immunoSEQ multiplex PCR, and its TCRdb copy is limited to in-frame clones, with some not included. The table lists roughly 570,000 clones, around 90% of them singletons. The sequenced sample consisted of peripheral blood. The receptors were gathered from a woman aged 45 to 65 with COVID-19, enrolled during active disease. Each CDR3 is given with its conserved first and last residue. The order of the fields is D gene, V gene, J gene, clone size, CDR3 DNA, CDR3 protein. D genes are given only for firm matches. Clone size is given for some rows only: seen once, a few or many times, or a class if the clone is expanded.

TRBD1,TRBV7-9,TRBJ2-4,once,TGTGCCAGCACAACAGGACAGGTTATAGCCAAAAACATTCAGTACTTC,CASTTGQVIAKNIQYF
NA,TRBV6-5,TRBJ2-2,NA,TGTGCCAGCAGTCCCAGGCTTGACACCGGGGAGCTGTTTTTT,CASSPRLDTGELFF
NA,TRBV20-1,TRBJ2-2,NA,TGCAGTGCTAGTCAGGGGGGCACCGGGGAGCTGTTTTTT,CSASQGGTGELFF
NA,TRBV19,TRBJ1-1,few,TGTGCCAGTAGTCCCGGCGGGAGGGCAGGTGGAGCTTTCTTT,CASSPGGRAGGAFF
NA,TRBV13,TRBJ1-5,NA,TGTGCCAGCAGCTTGGGACTTTCTAGCAATCAGCCCCAGCATTTT,CASSLGLSSNQPQHF
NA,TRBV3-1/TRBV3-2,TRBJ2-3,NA,TGTGCCAGCAGCCAGAAGAATCCGGGTACGCAGTATTTT,CASSQKNPGTQYF
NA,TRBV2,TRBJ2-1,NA,TGTGCCAGCAGTGAAGGCGGCTTTTCCTACAATGAGCAGTTCTTC,CASSEGGFSYNEQFF
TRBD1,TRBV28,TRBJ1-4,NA,TGTGCCAGCAGGCGCGCCGGGACAGGGAGGGACGAAAAACTGTTTTTT,CASRRAGTGRDEKLFF
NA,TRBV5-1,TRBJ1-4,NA,TGCGCCAGCAGCTTGGTTGGGGCAGTAGGTGAAAAACTGTTTTTT,CASSLVGAVGEKLFF
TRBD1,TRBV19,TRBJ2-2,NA,TGTACCTCGCAGGGGGCGGCCGGGGAGCTGTTTTTT,CTSQGAAGELFF
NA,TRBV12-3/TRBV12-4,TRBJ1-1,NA,TGTGCCACCCGGGGGCGGGGGGGCACTGAAGCTTTCTTT,CATRGRGGTEAFF
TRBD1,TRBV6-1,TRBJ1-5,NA,TGTGCCAGCAGTGAATTTTCGGGACAGCGTAATCAGCCCCAGCATTTT,CASSEFSGQRNQPQHF
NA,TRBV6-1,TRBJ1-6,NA,TGTGCCAGCTCCTTAACGGGTAGGAATTCACCCCTCCACTTT,CASSLTGRNSPLHF
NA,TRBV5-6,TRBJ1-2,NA,TGTGCCAGCAGCTTGGGTGGCGACAGGATCCTCTATGGCTACACCTTC,CASSLGGDRILYGYTF
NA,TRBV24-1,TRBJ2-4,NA,TGTGCCACCAGTGATTTCGGGTTTCGCCAGTACTTC,CATSDFGFRQYF
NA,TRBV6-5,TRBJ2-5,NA,TGTGCCAGCAGTTACTTCCCCCCCCAGGAGACCCAGTACTTC,CASSYFPPQETQYF
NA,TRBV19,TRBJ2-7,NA,TGTGCCAGTATTGGGTTCAGGGACGAGCAGTACTTC,CASIGFRDEQYF
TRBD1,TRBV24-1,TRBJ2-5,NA,TGTGCCACCAGTGACCCAGGACAGGGTATGGAGACCCAGTACTTC,CATSDPGQGMETQYF
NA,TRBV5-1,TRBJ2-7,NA,TGCGCCAGCACCCCCAATAGCGGAACCTACTCCTACGAGCAGTACTTC,CASTPNSGTYSYEQYF
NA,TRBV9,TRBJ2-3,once,TGTGCCAGCAGCGTAGGTAACAGCAGGAGGGAGCAGTATTTT,CASSVGNSRREQYF
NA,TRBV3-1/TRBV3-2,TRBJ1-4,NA,TGTGCCAGCAGCCGCCGGGGGAGTAATGAAAAACTGTTTTTT,CASSRRGSNEKLFF
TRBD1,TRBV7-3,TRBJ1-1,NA,TGTGCCAGCAGCTCCACAGGGGGTGGGGTCGCTGAAGCTTTCTTT,CASSSTGGGVAEAFF
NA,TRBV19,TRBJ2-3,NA,TGTGCCAGTAGTATAGGTGGGACTCGAATAATGTATACGCAGTATTTT,CASSIGGTRIMYTQYF
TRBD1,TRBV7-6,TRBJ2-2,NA,TGTGCCAGCAGCCCGACAGGGGTAGGCGGGGAGCTGTTTTTT,CASSPTGVGGELFF
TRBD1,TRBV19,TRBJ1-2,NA,TGTGCCAGTAGTATAGAGGGACAGGGGAGGCCCCAGTCTCCCTATGGCTACACCTTC,CASSIEGQGRPQSPYGYTF
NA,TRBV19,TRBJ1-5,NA,TGTGCCAGTAGTATCAAGGGGGACCGACAGCCCCAGCATTTT,CASSIKGDRQPQHF
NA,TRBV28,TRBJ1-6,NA,TGTGCCAGCCGCTCTGGCTACGAGGGACAATTTCACTTT,CASRSGYEGQFHF
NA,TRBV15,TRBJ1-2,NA,TGTGCCACCAGCAGTGGAAGAGGACAGTACTATGGCTACACCTTC,CATSSGRGQYYGYTF
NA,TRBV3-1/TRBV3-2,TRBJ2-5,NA,TGTGCCAGCAGAGACGGACTGGAAGAGACCCAGTACTTC,CASRDGLEETQYF
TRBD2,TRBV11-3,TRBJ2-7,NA,TGTGCCAGCAGCTTAACCCTAGCGGGGGACCGCTCCTACGAGCAGTACTTC,CASSLTLAGDRSYEQYF
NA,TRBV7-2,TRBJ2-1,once,TGTGCCAGCAGCGACTCAGGGGCGAGGGCGGCCAATGAGCAGTTCTTC,CASSDSGARAANEQFF
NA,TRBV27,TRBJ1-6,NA,TGTGCCAGCAGTTTAGGGGCCAATTCACCCCTCCACTTT,CASSLGANSPLHF
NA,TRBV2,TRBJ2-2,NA,TGTGCCAGCAAGTTGACAGAGAACACCGGGGAGCTGTTTTTT,CASKLTENTGELFF